Below are 31 T cell receptor beta chains sequenced from a single sample in a study of neurological immune-mediated disorders. TCRdb ran MiXCR on the 5' RACE reads and lists one entry per CDR3 protein. The sample shows some 37,000 distinct CDR3 sequences, 13% to 15% of them seen only once. What was sequenced was PBMCs. These receptor sequences come from a woman between 45 and 65 years old with HTLV-1-associated myelopathy (HAM/TSP).

This clonotype was observed a handful of times. This rearrangement joins TRBV20-1 to TRBJ2-1, with TRBD2 matching over 7 bases. Looked up from germline, CDR1 is DFQATT and CDR2 is SNEGSKA (reference sequence). Trimming took 3 bases from V and 5 from J; bases not matched to a gene: 7. This CDR3 has 14 residues. As DNA, the CDR3 is TGCAGTGCTAGTCCCGGCGGGGGTAACAATGAGCAGTTCTTC. This encodes CSASPGGGNNEQFF.

The gene calls are TRBV27 and TRBJ1-2; tentative D call: TRBD1 (6 bases). Germline V gene lookup returns CDR1 MNHEY and CDR2 SMNVEV (reference sequence). The V gene lost 4 bases and the J gene lost 0 bases, with 18 bases spanning the gap. The CDR3 runs to 17 residues. Here the CDR3 reads CASSSRQFEGANYGYTF. CDR3 in DNA: TGTGCCAGCAGTTCCCGACAGTTTGAGGGGGCTAACTATGGCTACACCTTC.

This clonotype was seen many times. V and J are TRBV7-3 and TRBJ1-1; the D is unclear. With 5 bases removed from V and 1 base from J, the gap between germline ends came to 8 bases. Looked up from germline, CDR1 is SGHTA and CDR2 is FQGTGA. This CDR3 spans 13 amino acids. The CDR3 sequence: CASSLTRNTEAFF. The CDR3 DNA follows: TGTGCCAGCAGCCTCACAAGGAACACTGAAGCTTTCTTT.

This clonotype was seen ten or more times. This chain connects TRBV5-1 to TRBJ2-1, with 10 bases fitting TRBD2. The CDR3 sequence is 17 residues long. J lost 2 bases, V lost 0 bases, and 5 bases had no gene match. Germline V gene sequence: CDR1 SGHRS, CDR2 YFSETQ. CDR3 region: CASSLGPTSGAYNEQFF. CDR3 nucleotide sequence: TGCGCCAGCAGCTTGGGCCCCACTAGCGGGGCCTACAATGAGCAGTTCTTC. The whole variable domain, filled in from reference TRBV5-1 and TRBJ2-1, reads KAGVTQTPRYLIKTRGQQVTLSCSPISGHRSVSWYQQTPGQGLQFLFEYFSETQRNKGNFPGRFSGRQFSNSRSEMNVSTLELGDSALYLCASSLGPTSGAYNEQFFGPGTRLTVL.

This clonotype occurred many times. The chain links TRBV6-5 to TRBJ2-5; 7 positions match TRBD1. V trimming: 6 bases; J trimming: 0 bases; junction bases outside the gene matches: 10. Per the germline V gene, CDR1 is MNHEY and CDR2 is SVGAGI. The CDR3 length is 16 residues. The CDR3 DNA reads TGTGCCAGCAGGAAGACAGGGAGATCGTACCAAGAGACCCAGTACTTC. It yields the protein CASRKTGRSYQETQYF.

This clonotype was detected ten times or more. This chain joins TRBV5-1 and TRBJ1-2; possible D gene TRBD1, 5 bases. The length of the CDR3 is 16 residues. From germline, CDR1 is SGHRS and CDR2 YFSETQ. Trimming took 2 bases from V and 1 from J, leaving 15 bases between them. This CDR3 is CASSFTGAGLNYGYTF. CDR3 nucleotides: TGCGCCAGCAGCTTCACCGGGGCAGGACTTAACTATGGCTACACCTTC.

Within the sample, this clonotype is medium-sized. The chain links TRBV12-3 or TRBV12-4 to TRBJ1-5, with a possible D match to TRBD1 (5 bases). CDR3 size: 16 residues. V lost 1 base to trimming and J lost 7 bases, with 17 bases between them. CDR3 amino acids: CASSLGRGEGGQPQHF. CDR3 nucleotides: TGTGCCAGCAGTTTAGGGCGGGGGGAAGGTGGCCAGCCCCAGCATTTT.

A word on this clonotype: This clone may be a read error of a much larger clone one base away. This CDR3 reads CASSQGAVNTEDFF. The CDR3 region has the DNA TGTGCCAGCAGCCAGGGGGCTGTGAACACTGAAGATTTCTTT. The rearrangement uses TRBV7-9 and TRBJ1-1; 8 nucleotides align to TRBD1. The V gene's germline CDR1 is SEHNR and CDR2 FQNEAQ (reference sequence). There are 14 residues in the CDR3.

Many counts were recorded for this clonotype. The CDR3 region has the DNA TGTGCCAGCAGTGTAAGTTCAGAAGGCGAGCAGTACTTC. It is translated as CASSVSSEGEQYF. The V and J genes are TRBV2 and TRBJ2-7; no clear D. V was cut by 4 bases and J by 6 bases, with 13 bases left in between. Germline V gene sequence: CDR1 SNHLY, CDR2 FYNNEI. CDR3 length: 13 residues.

This clonotype showed up many times. J is TRBJ1-1 and V is TRBV27; D not certain. The CDR3 is made up of 15 amino acids. CDR1 MNHEY and CDR2 SMNVEV come from the germline V gene (reference sequence). Trimming removed 2 bases from V and 2 bases from J, with 12 bases in between. CDR3 in amino acids: CASSLPRPRNTEAFF. The CDR3 DNA reads TGTGCCAGCAGTTTACCCCGCCCGAGAAACACTGAAGCTTTCTTT.

This clonotype showed up many times. The chain employs TRBV10-3 and TRBJ2-1, with 7 bases fitting TRBD2. CDR3 length equals 16 residues. Germline CDR1 is ENHRY and CDR2 is SYGVKD. V lost 0 bases and J lost 8; bases outside the gene matches: 10. The CDR3 DNA follows: TGTGCCATCAGTGAGTCTGAGGGAGGGACGATTTATGAGCAGTTCTTC. Translation: CAISESEGGTIYEQFF.

This clonotype appeared many times. Here the CDR3 DNA reads TGTGCCAGCAGCTTAGGGACTAGCGGGGGGGCCGGGGAGACCCAGTACTTC. Translated, it gives CASSLGTSGGAGETQYF. The chain is built from TRBV7-2 and TRBJ2-5; 15 nucleotides align to TRBD2. V gave up 1 base and J gave up 5 bases; unmatched junction bases: 5. The CDR3 runs 17 residues. Looked up from germline, CDR1 is SGHTA and CDR2 is FQGNSA. The full variable domain, with the rest looked up from reference TRBV7-2 and TRBJ2-5, is GAGVSQSPSNKVTEKGKDVELRCDPISGHTALYWYRQSLGQGLEFLIYFQGNSAPDKSGLPSDRFSAERTGGSVSTLTIQRTQQEDSAVYLCASSLGTSGGAGETQYFGPGTRLLVL.

There are many counts of this clonotype. The genes are TRBV7-9 and TRBJ2-5, with TRBD1 identical over 12 bases. This CDR3 is 15 amino acids long. V lost 8 bases, J lost 6 bases, and 10 bases stayed unmatched. Germline lookup yields CDR1 SEHNR and CDR2 FQNEAQ (reference sequence). CDR3 sequence (DNA): TGTGCCAGCGCAACCGGGACAGGGGGCCCAAAGACCCAGTACTTC. It specifies CASATGTGGPKTQYF.

This clonotype was recorded at least ten times. The chain joins TRBV9 to TRBJ2-1; possibly TRBD2 for D (7 bases). This CDR3 has 16 amino acids. The ends were cut back, 0 bases at V and 8 bases at J, with 18 bases in the middle. CDR1 is SGDLS and CDR2 is YYNGEE in the germline V gene. The CDR3 coding sequence is TGTGCCAGCAGCGTAGGGGAGGGGGGTACTTGGGATGAGCAGTTCTTC. It encodes CASSVGEGGTWDEQFF.

This clonotype was recorded many times. V usage is TRBV5-1 and J usage is TRBJ1-3; D remains unclear. The CDR3 is 15 residues long. Germline assignment: CDR1 SGHRS and CDR2 YFSETQ. V lost 0 bases and J lost 2, with 9 bases in between. The CDR3 DNA is TGCGCCAGCAGCTTGGAGGGAGGAACTGGAAACACCATATATTTT. Its translation: CASSLEGGTGNTIYF.

This clonotype was counted at least ten times. This chain joins TRBV29-1 and TRBJ2-2; D not resolved. Germline-derived CDR1 and CDR2 are SQVTM and ANQGSEA. The CDR3 is 15 residues long. V lost 4 bases and J 4 bases, leaving 16 bases between the germline ends. The DNA of the CDR3 is TGCAGCGTTGGCCTGGGCAGACTCGGCACCGGGGAGCTGTTTTTT. Amino acid sequence: CSVGLGRLGTGELFF.

This clonotype has at least ten counts. The rearrangement joins TRBV29-1 to TRBJ1-1; D is ambiguous. There are 13 residues in the CDR3. The V and J ends lost 3 bases and 1 base respectively, with 9 bases between them. Germline CDR1 and CDR2: SQVTM and ANQGSEA. The CDR3 loop is CSVDRSGNTEAFF. CDR3 nucleotide sequence: TGCAGCGTTGACCGGTCGGGGAACACTGAAGCTTTCTTT.

Ten or more counts support this clonotype. V is TRBV10-3 and J is TRBJ1-5; 7 bases are a match to TRBD1. Germline V lookup: CDR1 ENHRY, CDR2 SYGVKD. V dropped 6 bases and J dropped 3; count of bases not matched to a gene: 5. The CDR3 has 14 residues. CDR3 residues: CAISPDRDNQPQHF. The CDR3 nucleotides read TGTGCCATCAGCCCTGACAGGGACAATCAGCCCCAGCATTTT.

This clonotype was seen at least ten times. The chain carries TRBV29-1 and TRBJ1-1, with D possibly being TRBD1 (6 bases). The germline V gene encodes CDR1 SQVTM and CDR2 ANQGSEA. The V gene lost 6 bases and the J gene lost 0 bases, with 8 bases spanning the gap. The CDR3 has 12 amino acids. CDR3 protein: CSVGQLNTEAFF. In DNA form, the CDR3 reads TGCAGCGTCGGACAGTTGAACACTGAAGCTTTCTTT.

This clonotype was counted ten times or more. J is TRBJ1-1 and V is TRBV29-1, with 11 bases aligning to TRBD1. Germline assignment: CDR1 SQVTM and CDR2 ANQGSEA. The V segment lost 6 bases and the J segment 10 bases; nucleotides outside the gene matches: 10. The length of the CDR3 is 13 residues. DNA for the CDR3: TGCAGCGTCATGATGGACAGGGGGCCGCGAGCTTTCTTT. This translates into CSVMMDRGPRAFF.

The table lists this clonotype with many counts. The chain recombines TRBV12-3 or TRBV12-4 with TRBJ1-2; D is perhaps TRBD1 (5 bases). Trimming pared 8 bases from V and 2 bases from J, leaving 18 bases between. The CDR3 covers 15 residues. CDR3 coding DNA: TGTGCCAGCGTACTAGAGGGACTCGGCAACTATGGCTACACCTTC. It specifies CASVLEGLGNYGYTF.

This clonotype was counted at least ten times. The chain links TRBV5-1 to TRBJ2-1; 8 bases agree with TRBD2. Germline values: CDR1 SGHRS, CDR2 YFSETQ. J gave up 0 bases and V 3 bases, and 8 bases lay outside the gene matches. The CDR3 runs to 17 residues. For the CDR3, the DNA is TGCGCCAGCAGCTCTAGCGGGCCTAAGAGCTCCTACAATGAGCAGTTCTTC. It specifies CASSSSGPKSSYNEQFF.

This clonotype has a count of ten or more. V usage is TRBV12-3 or TRBV12-4 and J usage is TRBJ1-2, with D uncertain. This CDR3 spans 15 amino acids. The V end lost 0 bases, the J end lost 4 bases, and 12 bases lay between the germline ends. CDR3 in DNA: TGTGCCAGCAGTTTAGCGCTGGCGGGTTCCTATGGCTACACCTTC. The encoded protein is CASSLALAGSYGYTF.

Ten or more counts support this clonotype. The gene calls are TRBV6-5 and TRBJ1-4; D remains ambiguous. In germline, CDR1 is MNHEY, CDR2 SVGAGI. V was cut by 0 bases and J by 7 bases, with 12 bases left in between. CDR3 length equals 15 residues. This CDR3 is CASSYSGAAVEKLFF. CDR3 DNA sequence: TGTGCCAGCAGTTACTCCGGAGCGGCGGTTGAAAAACTGTTTTTT.

This clonotype was seen at least ten times. This chain connects TRBV5-6 to TRBJ1-2; TRBD1 is a possible D gene (6 bases). Germline CDR1 is SGHDT and CDR2 is YYEEEE. The CDR3 contains 13 residues. The V gene lost 3 bases and the J gene lost 4 bases, with 10 bases spanning the gap. CDR3 sequence: CASSSGTPYGYTF. The CDR3 nucleotides are TGTGCCAGCAGCTCCGGGACACCCTATGGCTACACCTTC.

With respect to this clonotype: A much larger clonotype is one base distant, so this may be a read error. The genes are TRBV6-5 and TRBJ2-1; D not resolved. This CDR3 has 16 residues. Germline loops: CDR1 MNHEY, CDR2 SVGAGI. The CDR3 loop is CAISLFEVSSYNEQFF. CDR3 DNA: TGTGCCATCAGTTTGTTTGAGGTTAGCTCCTACAATGAGCAGTTCTTC.

This clonotype was found many times. The chain couples TRBV12-3 or TRBV12-4 to TRBJ1-5, with D possibly TRBD1 on 5 matching bases. Trimming removed 4 bases from V and 6 bases from J, with 16 bases in between. The CDR3 covers 15 residues. This chain's CDR3 is CASSWGRGGTQPQHF. The DNA for the CDR3 is TGTGCCAGCAGTTGGGGCCGGGGGGGTACTCAGCCCCAGCATTTT.

This clonotype was counted ten times or more. This chain uses TRBV12-3 or TRBV12-4 with TRBJ1-1; no reliable D call. Between the trimmed V and J ends, which lost 3 bases and 0 bases, there was a span of 8 bases. There are 14 residues in the CDR3. The chain's CDR3 is CASSFGRLNTEAFF. The CDR3 DNA is TGTGCCAGCAGTTTCGGACGATTGAACACTGAAGCTTTCTTT.

This clonotype was recorded at least ten times. The CDR3 DNA sequence: TGCGCCAGCAGCCAAAACAGGGCCCCCACCACCGGGGAGCTGTTTTTT. Translated, it gives CASSQNRAPTTGELFF. The chain carries TRBV4-3 and TRBJ2-2; TRBD1 might be the D (6 bases). With 2 bases removed from V and 4 bases from J, the gap between germline ends came to 14 bases. CDR3 length: 16 residues. The germline CDR1 and CDR2 sequences are LGHNA and YSLEER.

This clonotype has a count of ten or more. The rearrangement joins TRBV20-1 to TRBJ2-3; 11 positions match TRBD2. Germline V gene data show CDR1 as DFQATT and CDR2 as SNEGSKA (reference sequence). The CDR3 length is 16 residues. After removal of 5 bases from V and 2 bases from J, the junction contained 9 bases not matched to a gene. The CDR3, as DNA: TGCAGTGCTCCAGCCCGACTAGCGGGGTTCACAGATACGCAGTATTTT. Translated: CSAPARLAGFTDTQYF.

This clonotype was seen at least ten times. The chain uses TRBV10-3 and TRBJ2-1, with 7 bases fitting TRBD2. V shed 10 bases, J shed 2 bases, and the junction held 5 bases outside the gene matches. The CDR3 consists of 13 residues. The germline V gene encodes CDR1 ENHRY and CDR2 SYGVKD. The CDR3 here is CASAGDTYNEQFF. For the CDR3, the DNA is TGTGCCAGCGCGGGGGATACCTACAATGAGCAGTTCTTC.